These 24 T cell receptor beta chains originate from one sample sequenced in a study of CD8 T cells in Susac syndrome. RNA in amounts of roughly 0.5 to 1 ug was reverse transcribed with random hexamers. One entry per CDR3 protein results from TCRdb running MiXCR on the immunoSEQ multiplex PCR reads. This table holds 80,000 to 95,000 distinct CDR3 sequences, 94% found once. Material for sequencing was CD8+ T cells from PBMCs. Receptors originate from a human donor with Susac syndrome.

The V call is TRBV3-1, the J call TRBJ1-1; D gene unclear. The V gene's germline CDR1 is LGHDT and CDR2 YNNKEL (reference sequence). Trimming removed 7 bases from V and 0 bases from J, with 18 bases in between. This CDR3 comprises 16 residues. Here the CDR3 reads CASTPKGPRVNTEAFF. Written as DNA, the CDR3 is TGTGCCAGCACGCCCAAGGGCCCCAGAGTGAACACTGAAGCTTTCTTT.

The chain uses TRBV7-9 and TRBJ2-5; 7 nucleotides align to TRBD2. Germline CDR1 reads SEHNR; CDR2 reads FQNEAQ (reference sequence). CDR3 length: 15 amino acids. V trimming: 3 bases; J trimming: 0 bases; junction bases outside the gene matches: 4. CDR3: CASSFSGEDQETQYF. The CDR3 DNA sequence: TGTGCCAGCAGCTTCAGCGGGGAAGACCAAGAGACCCAGTACTTC.

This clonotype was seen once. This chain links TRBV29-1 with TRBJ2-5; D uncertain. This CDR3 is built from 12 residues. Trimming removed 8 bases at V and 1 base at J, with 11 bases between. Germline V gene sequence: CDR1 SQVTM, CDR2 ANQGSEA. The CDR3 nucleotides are TGCAGCCACAGTGATTTCCAAGAGACCCAGTACTTC. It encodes CSHSDFQETQYF. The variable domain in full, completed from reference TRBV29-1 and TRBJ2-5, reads SAVISQKPSRDICQRGTSLTIQCQVDSQVTMMFWYRQQPGQSLTLIATANQGSEATYESGFVIDKFPISRPNLTFSTLTVSNMSPEDSSIYLCSHSDFQETQYFGPGTRLLVL.

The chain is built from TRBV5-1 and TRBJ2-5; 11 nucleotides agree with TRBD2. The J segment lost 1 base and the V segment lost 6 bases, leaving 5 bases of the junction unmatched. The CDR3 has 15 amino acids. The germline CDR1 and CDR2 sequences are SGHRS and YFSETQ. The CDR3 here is CASTLAGGLQETQYF. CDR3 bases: TGCGCCAGCACCTTAGCGGGGGGGCTCCAAGAGACCCAGTACTTC.

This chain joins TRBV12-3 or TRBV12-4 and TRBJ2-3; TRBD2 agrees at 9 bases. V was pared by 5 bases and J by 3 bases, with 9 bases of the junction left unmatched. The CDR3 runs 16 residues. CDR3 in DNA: TGTGCCAGCAGTCTCCAGGGCGGGGGGGATACAGATACGCAGTATTTT. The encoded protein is CASSLQGGGDTDTQYF.

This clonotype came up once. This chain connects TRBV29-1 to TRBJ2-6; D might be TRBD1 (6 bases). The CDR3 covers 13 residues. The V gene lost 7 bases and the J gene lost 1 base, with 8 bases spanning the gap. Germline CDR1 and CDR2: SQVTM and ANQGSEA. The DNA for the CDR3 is TGCAGCGGACAGGAATCTGGGGCCAACGTCCTGACTTTC. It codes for CSGQESGANVLTF.

In nucleotides, the CDR3 is TGTGCCAGCAGCTTAGCGAGGGGACAGTATAATGAAAAACTGTTTTTT. Protein sequence: CASSLARGQYNEKLFF. The chain recombines TRBV7-8 with TRBJ1-4; 7 positions agree with TRBD1. Trimming took 0 bases from V and 4 from J; bases not matched to a gene: 5. From germline, CDR1 is SGHVS and CDR2 FQNEAQ. This CDR3 is built from 16 residues.

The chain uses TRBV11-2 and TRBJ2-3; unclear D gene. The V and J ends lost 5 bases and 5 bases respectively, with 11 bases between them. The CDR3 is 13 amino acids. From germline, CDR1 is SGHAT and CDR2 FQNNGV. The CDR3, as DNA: TGTGCCAGCAGCGCCTTCAAGTTAGATACGCAGTATTTT. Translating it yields CASSAFKLDTQYF. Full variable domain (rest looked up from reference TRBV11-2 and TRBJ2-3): EAGVAQSPRYKIIEKRQSVAFWCNPISGHATLYWYQQILGQGPKLLIQFQNNGVVDDSQLPKDRFSAERLKGVDSTLKIQPAKLEDSAVYLCASSAFKLDTQYFGPGTRLTVL.

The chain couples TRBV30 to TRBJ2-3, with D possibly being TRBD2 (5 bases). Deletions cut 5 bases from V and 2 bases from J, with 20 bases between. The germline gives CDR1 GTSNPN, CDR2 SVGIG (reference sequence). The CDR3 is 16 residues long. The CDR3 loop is CAWAPGERALTDTQYF. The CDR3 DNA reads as TGTGCCTGGGCACCCGGGGAAAGGGCCCTCACAGATACGCAGTATTTT.

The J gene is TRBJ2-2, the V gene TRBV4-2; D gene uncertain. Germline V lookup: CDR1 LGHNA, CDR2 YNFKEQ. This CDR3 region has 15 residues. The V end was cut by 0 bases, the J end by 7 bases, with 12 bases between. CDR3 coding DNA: TGTGCCAGCAGCCAAGATTGGCCCCCTCTCGGGGAGCTGTTTTTT. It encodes CASSQDWPPLGELFF.

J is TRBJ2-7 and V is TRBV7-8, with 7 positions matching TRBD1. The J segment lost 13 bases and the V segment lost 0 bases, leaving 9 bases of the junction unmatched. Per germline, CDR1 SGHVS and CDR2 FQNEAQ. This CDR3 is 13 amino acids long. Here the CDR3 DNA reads TGTGCCAGCAGCTTAGCCGACGACAGGGAAGGATACTTC. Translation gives CASSLADDREGYF. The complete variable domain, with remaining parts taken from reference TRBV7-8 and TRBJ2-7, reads GAGVSQSPRYKVAKRGQDVALRCDPISGHVSLFWYQQALGQGPEFLTYFQNEAQLDKSGLPSDRFFAERPEGSVSTLKIQRTQQEDSAVYLCASSLADDREGYFGPGTRLTVT.

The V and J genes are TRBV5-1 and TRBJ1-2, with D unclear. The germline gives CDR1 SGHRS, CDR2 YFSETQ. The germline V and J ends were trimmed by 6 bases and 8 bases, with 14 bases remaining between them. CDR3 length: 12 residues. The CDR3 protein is CASNHPTGGYTF. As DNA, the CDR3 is TGCGCCAGCAACCACCCCACGGGGGGCTACACCTTC.

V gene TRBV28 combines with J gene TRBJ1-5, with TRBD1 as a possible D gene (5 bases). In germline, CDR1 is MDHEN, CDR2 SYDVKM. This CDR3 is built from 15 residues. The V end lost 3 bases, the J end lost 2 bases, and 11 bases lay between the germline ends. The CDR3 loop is CASSFPSTGNQPQHF. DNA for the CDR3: TGTGCCAGCAGTTTCCCCTCGACAGGCAATCAGCCCCAGCATTTT.

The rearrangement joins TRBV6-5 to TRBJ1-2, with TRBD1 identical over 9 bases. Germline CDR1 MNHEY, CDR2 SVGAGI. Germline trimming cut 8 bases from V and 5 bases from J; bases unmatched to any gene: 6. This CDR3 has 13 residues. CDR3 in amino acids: CASFGGQGYGYTF. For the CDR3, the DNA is TGTGCCAGCTTCGGGGGACAGGGATATGGCTACACCTTC.

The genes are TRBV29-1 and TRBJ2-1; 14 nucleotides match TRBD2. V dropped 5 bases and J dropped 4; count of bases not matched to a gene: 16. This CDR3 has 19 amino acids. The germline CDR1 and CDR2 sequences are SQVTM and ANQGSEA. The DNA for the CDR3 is TGCAGCGTTCCCGGGTCGGGACTAGCGGGAGAACAGGTTTACAATGAGCAGTTCTTC. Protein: CSVPGSGLAGEQVYNEQFF.

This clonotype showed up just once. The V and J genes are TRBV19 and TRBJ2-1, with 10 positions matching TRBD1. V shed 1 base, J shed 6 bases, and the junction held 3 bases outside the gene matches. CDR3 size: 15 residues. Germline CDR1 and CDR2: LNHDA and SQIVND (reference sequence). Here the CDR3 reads CASSIARTGGNEQFF. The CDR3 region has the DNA TGTGCCAGTAGTATAGCCCGGACAGGGGGCAATGAGCAGTTCTTC.

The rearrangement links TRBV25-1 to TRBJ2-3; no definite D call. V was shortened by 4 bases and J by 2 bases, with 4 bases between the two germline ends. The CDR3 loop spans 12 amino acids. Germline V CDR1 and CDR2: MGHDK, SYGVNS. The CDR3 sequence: CASSAATDTQYF. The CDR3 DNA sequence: TGTGCCAGCAGTGCCGCCACAGATACGCAGTATTTT.

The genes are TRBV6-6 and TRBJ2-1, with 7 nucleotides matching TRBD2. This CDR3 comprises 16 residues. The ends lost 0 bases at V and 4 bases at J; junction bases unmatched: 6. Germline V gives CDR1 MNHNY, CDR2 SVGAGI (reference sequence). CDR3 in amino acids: CASSYSARGGYNEQFF. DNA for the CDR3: TGTGCCAGCAGTTACTCGGCTCGCGGGGGTTACAATGAGCAGTTCTTC.

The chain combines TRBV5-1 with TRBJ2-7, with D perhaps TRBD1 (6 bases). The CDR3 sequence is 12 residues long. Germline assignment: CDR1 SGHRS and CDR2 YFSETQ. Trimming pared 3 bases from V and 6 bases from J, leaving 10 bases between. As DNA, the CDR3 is TGCGCCAGCAGCTGGGCAGGGGTCGAGCAGTACTTC. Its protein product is CASSWAGVEQYF.

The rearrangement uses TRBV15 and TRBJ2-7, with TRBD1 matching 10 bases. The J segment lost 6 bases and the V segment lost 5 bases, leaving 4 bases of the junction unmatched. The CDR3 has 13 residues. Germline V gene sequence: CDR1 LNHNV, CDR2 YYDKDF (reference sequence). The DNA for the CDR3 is TGTGCCACCAGCGACAGGGGGCCCTCCGAGCAGTACTTC. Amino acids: CATSDRGPSEQYF.

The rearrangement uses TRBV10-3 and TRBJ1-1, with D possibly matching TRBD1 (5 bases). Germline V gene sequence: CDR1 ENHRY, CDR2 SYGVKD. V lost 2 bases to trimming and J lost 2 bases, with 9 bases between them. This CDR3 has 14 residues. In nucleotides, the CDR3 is TGTGCCATCAGTGAGGGGACGGGCAACACTGAAGCTTTCTTT. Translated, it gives CAISEGTGNTEAFF.

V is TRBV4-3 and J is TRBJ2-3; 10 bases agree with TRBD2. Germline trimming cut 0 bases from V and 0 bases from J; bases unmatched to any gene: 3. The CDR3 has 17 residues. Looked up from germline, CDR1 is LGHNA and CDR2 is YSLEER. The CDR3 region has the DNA TGCGCCAGCAGCCAAGATCCAGCGGGAGGGAGCACAGATACGCAGTATTTT. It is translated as CASSQDPAGGSTDTQYF.

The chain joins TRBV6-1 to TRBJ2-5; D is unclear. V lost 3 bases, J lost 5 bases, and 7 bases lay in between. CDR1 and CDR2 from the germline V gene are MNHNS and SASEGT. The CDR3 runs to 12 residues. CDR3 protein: CASSEAWETQYF. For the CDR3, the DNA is TGTGCCAGCAGTGAGGCGTGGGAGACCCAGTACTTC.

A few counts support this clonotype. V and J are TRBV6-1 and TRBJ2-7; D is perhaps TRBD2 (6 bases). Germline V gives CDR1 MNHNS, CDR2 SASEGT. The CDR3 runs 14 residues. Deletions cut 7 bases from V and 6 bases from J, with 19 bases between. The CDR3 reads CASTRLGARVEQYF. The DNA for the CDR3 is TGTGCCAGCACCCGACTAGGCGCTCGCGTCGAGCAGTACTTC.